The next 5 T cell receptor beta chains were all read from a single sample in a study of blood T cell repertoires in COVID-19 (dated by TCRdb to 2020 to 2021). Libraries were prepared through the immunoSEQ multiplex PCR assay. The table comes from immuneACCESS by way of TCRdb, which keeps in-frame sequences with V and J called. Part of the clones is missing from these tables; in studies checked, under half for an unresolved V gene and the rest for unknown reasons. The sample data list 150,000 or so clones, and more than 60% of these were observed just once. Of the sample, about 9.4% falls within the top ten clones. The sample consisted of peripheral blood. These receptors were collected from a woman aged 45-60 years with active or convalescent COVID-19.

This chain links TRBV7-3 with TRBJ1-2, with D unresolved. The CDR3 loop spans 15 amino acids. Between the trimmed V and J ends, which lost 0 bases and 3 bases, there was a span of 11 bases. Germline V CDR1 and CDR2: SGHTA, FQGTGA. The DNA for the CDR3 is TGTGCCAGCAGCTTAACGGGTCAGGCCCACTATGGCTACACCTTC. Translated, it gives CASSLTGQAHYGYTF. The whole variable domain, remainder taken from reference TRBV7-3 and TRBJ1-2, is GAGVSQTPSNKVTEKGKYVELRCDPISGHTALYWYRQSLGQGPEFLIYFQGTGAADDSGLPNDRFFAVRPEGSVSTLKIQRTERGDSAVYLCASSLTGQAHYGYTFGSGTRLTVV.

There are a few counts of this clone. The chain is built from TRBV7-2 and TRBJ1-6; TRBD1 agrees at 7 bases. Germline CDR1 and CDR2: SGHTA and FQGNSA. V lost 5 bases and J lost 3; bases outside the gene matches: 4. The CDR3 has 15 amino acids. The CDR3 nucleotides read TGTGCCAGCAGCCCCCGGGACAGCTATAATTCACCCCTCCACTTT. Encoded protein: CASSPRDSYNSPLHF.

This clone showed up just a few times. This chain links TRBV7-9 with TRBJ2-2, with TRBD2 identical over 7 bases. With 1 base clipped from V and 1 base from J, the junction kept 3 bases outside the gene matches. Germline V gene sequence: CDR1 SEHNR, CDR2 FQNEAQ (reference sequence). There are 16 residues in the CDR3. In DNA, the CDR3 is TGTGCCAGCAGCTTAGGCCTAGCGGAGAACACCGGGGAGCTGTTTTTT. Translated: CASSLGLAENTGELFF.

The chain recombines TRBV12-3 or TRBV12-4 with TRBJ1-1; 7 bases fit TRBD1. V was pared by 6 bases and J by 3 bases, with 4 bases of the junction left unmatched. The CDR3 is 13 residues long. The CDR3 spells CASSPDRDTEAFF. DNA for the CDR3: TGTGCCAGCAGCCCAGACAGGGACACTGAAGCTTTCTTT.

This rearrangement joins TRBV6-5 to TRBJ2-1; 9 bases are a match to TRBD2. V lost 0 bases, J lost 1 base, and 1 base stayed unmatched. CDR1 and CDR2 from the germline V gene are MNHEY and SVGAGI. The CDR3 has 16 amino acids. CDR3 sequence (DNA): TGTGCCAGCAGTTACTCGAGCGGGGGGTCCTACAATGAGCAGTTCTTC. It encodes CASSYSSGGSYNEQFF.